The 8 T cell receptor beta chains below come from one sample, sequenced in a study of a mutant IDH1 vaccine in newly diagnosed glioma. These receptors have no identified antigens. Stated time point: week 11, during vaccination. One vaccine dose held 300 ug of mutant IDH1 20-mer peptide and came with topical imiquimod. Produced via immunoSEQ multiplex PCR; TCRdb's table is partial and in-frame only. The table lists about 130,000 clones, about 80% of them singletons, with 5.5% in the top ten. The starting material was PBMCs, obtained from a glioma patient whose treatment included an IDH1 peptide vaccine. The receptors derive from a man aged 40-49 years with glioma.

The DNA of the CDR3 is TGTGCCAGCAGTGATCTGACAGCGTATAGCAATCAGCCCCAGCATTTT. Translated, it gives CASSDLTAYSNQPQHF. The genes are TRBV2 and TRBJ1-5; possibly TRBD1 for D (5 bases). The germline CDR1 and CDR2 sequences are SNHLY and FYNNEI. The CDR3 has 16 residues. V was clipped by 3 bases and J by 0 bases, with 12 bases between them.

This clone came up a few times. The chain couples TRBV4-1 to TRBJ1-2; 7 bases match TRBD1. From germline, CDR1 is MGHRA and CDR2 YSYEKL. Trimming took 2 bases from V and 2 from J; bases not matched to a gene: 5. CDR3 length equals 15 residues. The chain's CDR3 is CASSQLNRGNYGYTF. CDR3 DNA sequence: TGCGCCAGCAGCCAACTAAACAGGGGAAACTATGGCTACACCTTC.

As for this clone: Within the sample, other DNA sequences also encode this same CDR3. The chain links TRBV2 to TRBJ1-4, with 9 positions matching TRBD1. Trimming at V came to 5 bases and at J to 7 bases, leaving 2 bases not matched to a gene. Germline values: CDR1 SNHLY, CDR2 FYNNEI. The CDR3 is made up of 13 amino acids. The CDR3 reads CASSRDRVEKLFF. The CDR3 coding sequence is TGTGCCAGCAGTAGGGACAGGGTTGAAAAACTGTTTTTT.

The chain is built from TRBV18 and TRBJ1-1, with 7 bases lining up with TRBD1. The V and J ends lost 3 bases and 11 bases, in that order; junction bases with no gene match: 3. This CDR3 has 11 residues. Germline V lookup: CDR1 KGHSH, CDR2 LQKENI. The CDR3 bases are TGTGCCAGCTCACCCACAGGGGAGGCTTTCTTT. Its translation: CASSPTGEAFF. The full variable domain, with the rest looked up from reference TRBV18 and TRBJ1-1, is NAGVMQNPRHLVRRRGQEARLRCSPMKGHSHVYWYRQLPEEGLKFMVYLQKENIIDESGMPKERFSAEFPKEGPSILRIQQVVRGDSAAYFCASSPTGEAFFGQGTRLTVV.

This chain uses TRBV7-9 with TRBJ2-3; no firm D call. The V gene's germline CDR1 is SEHNR and CDR2 FQNEAQ (reference sequence). This CDR3 comprises 13 residues. Trimming took off 11 bases at V and 1 base at J, with 13 bases between the two ends. The chain's CDR3 is CAGVTVGTDTQYF. The CDR3 coding sequence is TGTGCCGGGGTAACGGTCGGCACAGATACGCAGTATTTT.

The V and J genes are TRBV7-9 and TRBJ1-5, with D uncertain. The germline V gene has CDR1 SEHNR and CDR2 FQNEAQ (reference sequence). The ends were cut back, 5 bases at V and 0 bases at J, with 8 bases in the middle. The CDR3 totals 14 residues. The CDR3 DNA reads as TGTGCCAGCAGCGCCCTTAATAGCAATCAGCCCCAGCATTTT. Protein product: CASSALNSNQPQHF.

This clone occurred once. V usage is TRBV5-4 and J usage is TRBJ2-3; D tentatively fits TRBD1 or TRBD2 (5 bases each). The germline V and J ends were trimmed by 0 bases and 8 bases, with 16 bases remaining between them. The CDR3 contains 15 residues. Germline CDR1 SGHNT, CDR2 YYREEE (reference sequence). CDR3 in DNA: TGTGCCAGCAGCTTGGGGGACGGGGCCCCAGTTACGCAGTATTTT. Amino acids: CASSLGDGAPVTQYF.

The chain carries TRBV21-1 and TRBJ1-1; TRBD1, the table's D call, was not compared with the DNA. TRBV21-1 is labeled a pseudogene. CDR3 length equals 14 residues. The CDR3 nucleotides read TGTGCCAGCAGCGCAACAGGGGGAAGGACTGAAGCTTTCTTT. This gives the protein CASSATGGRTEAFF.